The clone carrying this T cell receptor (beta chain) has just a few counts. Its antigen is unidentified. With template switching, a universal primer site was added, and the cDNA carried unique molecular identifiers. One entry per CDR3 protein, called by TCRdb with MiXCR from the 5' RACE reads. The sample consists of about 260,000 distinct CDR3 sequences, approximately 7% of them appearing once. The data stem from a study of identical twins. Study results and limitations: The analysis was cross-sectional rather than longitudinal within donors.

This CDR3 has 15 amino acids. V lost 1 base and J lost 4; bases outside the gene matches: 4. Germline loops: CDR1 LNHNV, CDR2 YYDKDF (reference sequence). The data were also submitted as part of a second study, on yellow fever vaccine responses in identical twins.

The sequenced sample was memory (CD45RO+) T cells sorted from blood. This receptor was taken from a woman aged 18-29 years in good health. V and J are TRBV15 and TRBJ2-5, with TRBD2 matching over 9 bases. The CDR3, as DNA: TGTGCCACCAGCAGAGCGCGGGAGGGCCCAGAGACCCAGTACTTC. It codes for CATSRAREGPETQYF.